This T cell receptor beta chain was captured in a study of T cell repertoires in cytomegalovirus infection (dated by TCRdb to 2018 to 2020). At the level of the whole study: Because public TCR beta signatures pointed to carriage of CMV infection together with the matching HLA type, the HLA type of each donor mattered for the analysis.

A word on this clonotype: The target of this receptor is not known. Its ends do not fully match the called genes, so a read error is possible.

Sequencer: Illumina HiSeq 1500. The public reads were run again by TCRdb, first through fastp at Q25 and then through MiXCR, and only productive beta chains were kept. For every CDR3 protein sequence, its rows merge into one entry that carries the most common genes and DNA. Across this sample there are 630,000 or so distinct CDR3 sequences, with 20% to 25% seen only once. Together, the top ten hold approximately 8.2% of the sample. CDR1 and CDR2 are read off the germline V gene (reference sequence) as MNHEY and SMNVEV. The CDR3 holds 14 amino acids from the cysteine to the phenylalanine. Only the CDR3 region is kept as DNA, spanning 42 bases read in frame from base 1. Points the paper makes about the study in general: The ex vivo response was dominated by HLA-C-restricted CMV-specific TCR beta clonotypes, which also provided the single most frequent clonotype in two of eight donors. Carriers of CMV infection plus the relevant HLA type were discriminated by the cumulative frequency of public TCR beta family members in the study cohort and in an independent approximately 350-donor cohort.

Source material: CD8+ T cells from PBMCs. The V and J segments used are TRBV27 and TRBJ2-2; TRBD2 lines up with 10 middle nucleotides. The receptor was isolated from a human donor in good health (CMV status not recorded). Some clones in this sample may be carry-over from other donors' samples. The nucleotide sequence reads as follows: TGTGTCAGCGGAGCGGGGGGGCTAACCGGGGAGCTGTTTTTT. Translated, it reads CVSGAGGLTGELFF.